The rows below give T cell receptor beta chains drawn from one sample of a study of cytomegalovirus exposure and HLA in healthy donors. Profiling relied on immunoSEQ multiplex PCR, and the TCRdb table lists in-frame clones only, not all of them. The profile shows more than 50,000 clones, 77% of them singletons. Input material: PBMCs. Receptor source: a female donor in good health and CMV-seronegative. Both conserved end residues are part of each CDR3. The order of the fields is D gene, V gene, CDR3 length, J gene, clone size, CDR3 DNA, CDR3 protein. The D gene is left open where the match is weak. Expanded clones are given a class, and other clones once, few, many or no size at all.

D gene: -
V gene: TRBV4-2
CDR3 length: 15
J gene: TRBJ2-7
clone size: -
CDR3 DNA: TGTGCCAGCAGCCAAGATAGTGCGGGTCCGGACGAGCAGTACTTC
CDR3 protein: CASSQDSAGPDEQYF

D gene: -
V gene: TRBV19
CDR3 length: 13
J gene: TRBJ2-5
clone size: -
CDR3 DNA: TGTGCCAGTAGTATTTCGCTACGGGAGACCCAGTACTTC
CDR3 protein: CASSISLRETQYF

D gene: -
V gene: TRBV7-8
CDR3 length: 13
J gene: TRBJ2-1
clone size: -
CDR3 DNA: TGTGCCAGCAGCGAAATTGCGGGAAATGAGCAGTTCTTC
CDR3 protein: CASSEIAGNEQFF

D gene: -
V gene: TRBV7-2
CDR3 length: 12
J gene: TRBJ2-1
clone size: -
CDR3 DNA: TGTGCCAGCAGCCAGGACAGCAATGAGCAGTTCTTC
CDR3 protein: CASSQDSNEQFF

D gene: -
V gene: TRBV18
CDR3 length: 17
J gene: TRBJ1-2
clone size: -
CDR3 DNA: TGTGCCAGCTCACCACAAGCGCAGATACCTCCTAACTATGGCTACACCTTC
CDR3 protein: CASSPQAQIPPNYGYTF

D gene: -
V gene: TRBV29-1
CDR3 length: 12
J gene: TRBJ2-1
clone size: -
CDR3 DNA: TGCAGCGATAGGACAGCCTACAATGAGCAGTTCTTC
CDR3 protein: CSDRTAYNEQFF

D gene: -
V gene: TRBV5-1
CDR3 length: 14
J gene: TRBJ2-1
clone size: -
CDR3 DNA: TGCGCCAGCAGCCGACGACAGAACTACAATGAGCAGTTCTTC
CDR3 protein: CASSRRQNYNEQFF

D gene: TRBD2
V gene: TRBV5-4
CDR3 length: 17
J gene: TRBJ2-7
clone size: -
CDR3 DNA: TGTGCCAGCAGCTATACCAAAAGCGGGAGGCCCACCTACGAGCAGTACTTC
CDR3 protein: CASSYTKSGRPTYEQYF

D gene: -
V gene: TRBV7-2
CDR3 length: 14
J gene: TRBJ2-7
clone size: -
CDR3 DNA: TGTGCCAGCAGCTTTGATCGGAGCTCCTACGAGCAGTACTTC
CDR3 protein: CASSFDRSSYEQYF

D gene: TRBD2
V gene: TRBV7-2
CDR3 length: 17
J gene: TRBJ2-3
clone size: -
CDR3 DNA: TGTGCCAGCAGCTTAGCGCCCCCGGGGGGGCCGACAGATACGCAGTATTTT
CDR3 protein: CASSLAPPGGPTDTQYF

D gene: TRBD1
V gene: TRBV7-6
CDR3 length: 15
J gene: TRBJ1-4
clone size: -
CDR3 DNA: TGTGCCAGCAGCGCCTCCGGGACAGGGTTTGAAAAACTGTTTTTT
CDR3 protein: CASSASGTGFEKLFF

D gene: -
V gene: TRBV28
CDR3 length: 15
J gene: TRBJ2-2
clone size: -
CDR3 DNA: TGTGCCAGCAATCACGTCACTAGAATAGCCGGGGAGCTGTTTTTT
CDR3 protein: CASNHVTRIAGELFF

D gene: -
V gene: TRBV30
CDR3 length: 13
J gene: TRBJ1-4
clone size: -
CDR3 DNA: TGTGCCTGGAGTGTCTTTGCAGGGTCCAAACTGTTTTTT
CDR3 protein: CAWSVFAGSKLFF

D gene: -
V gene: TRBV7-3
CDR3 length: 13
J gene: TRBJ2-7
clone size: -
CDR3 DNA: TGTGCCAGCAGCCCCTCGGGTGGATACGAGCAGTACTTC
CDR3 protein: CASSPSGGYEQYF

D gene: TRBD2
V gene: TRBV9
CDR3 length: 15
J gene: TRBJ2-5
clone size: -
CDR3 DNA: TGTGCCAGCAGCGTAGTCGGGACTAGGTGGGAGACCCAGTACTTC
CDR3 protein: CASSVVGTRWETQYF

D gene: -
V gene: TRBV7-8
CDR3 length: 16
J gene: TRBJ1-1
clone size: -
CDR3 DNA: TGTGCCAGCAGCTTGCTTCCAGGGGCGGTGAACACTGAAGCTTTCTTT
CDR3 protein: CASSLLPGAVNTEAFF

D gene: -
V gene: TRBV5-1
CDR3 length: 14
J gene: TRBJ1-1
clone size: -
CDR3 DNA: TGCGCCAGCAGCTTGGCCGCAGGGAACACTGAAGCTTTCTTT
CDR3 protein: CASSLAAGNTEAFF

D gene: TRBD2
V gene: TRBV6-6
CDR3 length: 12
J gene: TRBJ2-5
clone size: -
CDR3 DNA: TGTGCCAGCACCAACCGCCAGGGAGGGCAGTACTTC
CDR3 protein: CASTNRQGGQYF

D gene: -
V gene: TRBV28
CDR3 length: 12
J gene: TRBJ1-2
clone size: -
CDR3 DNA: TGTGCCAGCGGCGGGAACAACTATGGCTACACCTTC
CDR3 protein: CASGGNNYGYTF

D gene: -
V gene: TRBV27
CDR3 length: 12
J gene: TRBJ2-1
clone size: -
CDR3 DNA: TGTGCCAGCAGCCTCCTCGGTAGTGAGCAGTTCTTC
CDR3 protein: CASSLLGSEQFF

D gene: TRBD1
V gene: TRBV27
CDR3 length: 15
J gene: TRBJ1-1
clone size: once
CDR3 DNA: TGTGCCAGCAGTCCGGGACAGGGGGTTCGGGTTGAAGCTTTCTTT
CDR3 protein: CASSPGQGVRVEAFF

D gene: TRBD1
V gene: TRBV15
CDR3 length: 16
J gene: TRBJ2-5
clone size: -
CDR3 DNA: TGTGCCACCAGCAGCGACGGGACAGGGGGCTCGGAGACCCAGTACTTC
CDR3 protein: CATSSDGTGGSETQYF

D gene: TRBD2
V gene: TRBV5-1
CDR3 length: 23
J gene: TRBJ2-1
clone size: -
CDR3 DNA: TGCGCCAGCAGCTTGCCGCACGATACTATAGCGGGGGGCCCTCCGCCTACATACAATGAGCAGTTCTTC
CDR3 protein: CASSLPHDTIAGGPPPTYNEQFF

D gene: -
V gene: TRBV30
CDR3 length: 10
J gene: TRBJ1-1
clone size: -
CDR3 DNA: TGTGCCTGGAGGAGGACTGAAGCTTTCTTT
CDR3 protein: CAWRRTEAFF

D gene: TRBD1
V gene: TRBV10-3
CDR3 length: 15
J gene: TRBJ1-5
clone size: -
CDR3 DNA: TGTGCCATCAGTCCGGGACAGGGGGGAAATCAGCCCCAGCATTTT
CDR3 protein: CAISPGQGGNQPQHF

D gene: TRBD2
V gene: TRBV5-1
CDR3 length: 19
J gene: TRBJ2-7
clone size: -
CDR3 DNA: TGCGCCAGCAGCTTGGCCGAGGTTAGCGGGAGCGGGTTCTCCTACGAGCAGTACTTC
CDR3 protein: CASSLAEVSGSGFSYEQYF

D gene: TRBD2
V gene: TRBV7-6
CDR3 length: 15
J gene: TRBJ2-7
clone size: few
CDR3 DNA: TGTGCCAGCAGCCTTTCTAGCGGGTATACCTACGAGCAGTACTTC
CDR3 protein: CASSLSSGYTYEQYF

D gene: TRBD1
V gene: TRBV7-9
CDR3 length: 14
J gene: TRBJ1-4
clone size: -
CDR3 DNA: TGTGCCAGCAGCTTAGACAGGGGATTAGAAAAAATGTTTTTT
CDR3 protein: CASSLDRGLEKMFF

D gene: TRBD2
V gene: TRBV30
CDR3 length: 16
J gene: TRBJ2-7
clone size: -
CDR3 DNA: TGTGCCTGGAGTGCCCCCCCCACTAGCGGGCGCTACGAGCAGTACTTC
CDR3 protein: CAWSAPPTSGRYEQYF

D gene: -
V gene: TRBV4-1
CDR3 length: 15
J gene: TRBJ2-5
clone size: -
CDR3 DNA: TGCGCCAGCAGCCAAGATCTTGCGGGGTCAGAGACCCAGTACTTC
CDR3 protein: CASSQDLAGSETQYF

D gene: -
V gene: TRBV7-9
CDR3 length: 12
J gene: TRBJ2-2
clone size: -
CDR3 DNA: TGTGCCAGCATCCCGGGGATTGGGGAGCTGTTTTTT
CDR3 protein: CASIPGIGELFF

D gene: -
V gene: TRBV9
CDR3 length: 15
J gene: TRBJ2-3
clone size: -
CDR3 DNA: TGTGCCAGCAGCGGACTTAGCGGAGTCGCAGATACGCAGTATTTT
CDR3 protein: CASSGLSGVADTQYF

D gene: -
V gene: TRBV12-5
CDR3 length: 14
J gene: TRBJ1-1
clone size: once
CDR3 DNA: TGTGCTAGTGGTTCGTCCGGGGGAAACACTGAAGCTTTCTTT
CDR3 protein: CASGSSGGNTEAFF

D gene: TRBD1
V gene: TRBV18
CDR3 length: 17
J gene: TRBJ1-2
clone size: -
CDR3 DNA: TGTGCCAGCTCACCACCCGGGACAGGGGATGGTAACTATGGCTACACCTTC
CDR3 protein: CASSPPGTGDGNYGYTF

D gene: -
V gene: TRBV4-2
CDR3 length: 15
J gene: TRBJ2-1
clone size: -
CDR3 DNA: TGTGCCAGCAGCCAGGCCGACGCCTCGCGGGGTGAGCAGTTCTTC
CDR3 protein: CASSQADASRGEQFF

D gene: -
V gene: TRBV4-2
CDR3 length: 15
J gene: TRBJ1-5
clone size: -
CDR3 DNA: TGTGCCAGCAGCCAAGATAGTAAAAGCAATCAGCCCCAGCATTTT
CDR3 protein: CASSQDSKSNQPQHF

D gene: TRBD2
V gene: TRBV7-9
CDR3 length: 15
J gene: TRBJ2-3
clone size: -
CDR3 DNA: TGTGCCAGCAGCTTTCCCGGACTAGCAACAGATACGCAGTATTTT
CDR3 protein: CASSFPGLATDTQYF

D gene: -
V gene: TRBV6-5
CDR3 length: 14
J gene: TRBJ2-5
clone size: -
CDR3 DNA: TGTGCCAGCAGTTACTCGACAGTCGGCGAGACCCAGTACTTC
CDR3 protein: CASSYSTVGETQYF

D gene: TRBD1
V gene: TRBV5-8
CDR3 length: 16
J gene: TRBJ2-7
clone size: -
CDR3 DNA: TGTGCCAGCAGCTTGGGTGGCAGGGGGAGCTCCTACGAGCAGTACTTC
CDR3 protein: CASSLGGRGSSYEQYF

D gene: TRBD1
V gene: TRBV29-1
CDR3 length: 21
J gene: TRBJ1-4
clone size: -
CDR3 DNA: TGCAGCGTTTTAGAGAGGACAGGGGGCGCTTCGTGGTTTTATCGGAATGAAAAACTGTTTTTT
CDR3 protein: CSVLERTGGASWFYRNEKLFF

D gene: -
V gene: TRBV9
CDR3 length: 18
J gene: TRBJ1-3
clone size: -
CDR3 DNA: TGTGCCAGCAGCGTAGAAACAGGAACTCCGATCTCTGGAAACACCATATATTTT
CDR3 protein: CASSVETGTPISGNTIYF

D gene: TRBD1
V gene: TRBV28
CDR3 length: 17
J gene: TRBJ1-6
clone size: -
CDR3 DNA: TGTGCCAGCAGTGGGGACAGGTCTAGCTCCTATAATTCCCCCCTCCACTTT
CDR3 protein: CASSGDRSSSYNSPLHF

D gene: TRBD1
V gene: TRBV19
CDR3 length: 16
J gene: TRBJ1-2
clone size: -
CDR3 DNA: TGTGCCAGTAGTATACCAGCCCAGGGGGGCAACTATGGCTACACCTTC
CDR3 protein: CASSIPAQGGNYGYTF

D gene: -
V gene: TRBV6-5
CDR3 length: 14
J gene: TRBJ1-5
clone size: -
CDR3 DNA: TGTGCCAGCAGTAGTCGTGGAGGCAATCAGCCCCAGCATTTT
CDR3 protein: CASSSRGGNQPQHF

D gene: -
V gene: TRBV27
CDR3 length: 14
J gene: TRBJ1-1
clone size: -
CDR3 DNA: TGTGCCAGCAGTTACAGGGTGACGGGCACTGAAGCTTTCTTT
CDR3 protein: CASSYRVTGTEAFF

D gene: TRBD2
V gene: TRBV5-6
CDR3 length: 16
J gene: TRBJ2-7
clone size: few
CDR3 DNA: TGTGCCAGCAGCGCCTTTGGCGGGAGGAGCTCCTACGAGCAGTACTTC
CDR3 protein: CASSAFGGRSSYEQYF

D gene: TRBD2
V gene: TRBV19
CDR3 length: 15
J gene: TRBJ2-7
clone size: -
CDR3 DNA: TGTGCCAGTAGTTCAAGCGGGGGAAGGAGCTACGAGCAGTACTTC
CDR3 protein: CASSSSGGRSYEQYF

D gene: TRBD2
V gene: TRBV9
CDR3 length: 16
J gene: TRBJ2-3
clone size: -
CDR3 DNA: TGTGCCAGCAGCGTAGGTCTAGCGGGGCGCACAGATACGCAGTATTTT
CDR3 protein: CASSVGLAGRTDTQYF

D gene: TRBD2
V gene: TRBV28
CDR3 length: 15
J gene: TRBJ2-7
clone size: -
CDR3 DNA: TGTGCCAGCAGTTCGGGACTAGCGGGGACCTACGAGCAGTACTTC
CDR3 protein: CASSSGLAGTYEQYF

D gene: -
V gene: TRBV7-6
CDR3 length: 14
J gene: TRBJ2-5
clone size: -
CDR3 DNA: TGTGCCAGCAGCCGCCGGACTATCCAAGAGACCCAGTACTTC
CDR3 protein: CASSRRTIQETQYF

D gene: TRBD2
V gene: TRBV28
CDR3 length: 16
J gene: TRBJ2-5
clone size: -
CDR3 DNA: TGTGCCAGCAGCCCCTTAGCGGGGGGGCCGGTCGAGACCCAGTACTTC
CDR3 protein: CASSPLAGGPVETQYF

D gene: TRBD1
V gene: TRBV10-3
CDR3 length: 14
J gene: TRBJ2-7
clone size: -
CDR3 DNA: TGTGCCATCAGGACCCGGGACAGCGTCTACGAGCAGTACTTC
CDR3 protein: CAIRTRDSVYEQYF

D gene: -
V gene: TRBV11-2
CDR3 length: 10
J gene: TRBJ2-5
clone size: -
CDR3 DNA: TGTGCCAGCAGCTACGGGACATCTCACTTC
CDR3 protein: CASSYGTSHF

D gene: -
V gene: TRBV5-4
CDR3 length: 14
J gene: TRBJ1-2
clone size: once
CDR3 DNA: TGTGCCAGCAGCTCGCACAAAGAGGACTATGGCTACACCTTC
CDR3 protein: CASSSHKEDYGYTF

D gene: -
V gene: TRBV7-4
CDR3 length: 15
J gene: TRBJ2-7
clone size: -
CDR3 DNA: TGTGCCAGCAGCTTGTATACGGAGGGGCCATACGAGCAGTACTTC
CDR3 protein: CASSLYTEGPYEQYF

D gene: -
V gene: TRBV4-2
CDR3 length: 16
J gene: TRBJ1-3
clone size: -
CDR3 DNA: TGTGCCAGCAGCCAAGTGGGGCTTGGTTCTGGAAACACCATATATTTT
CDR3 protein: CASSQVGLGSGNTIYF

D gene: -
V gene: TRBV2
CDR3 length: 11
J gene: TRBJ1-2
clone size: -
CDR3 DNA: TGTGCCAGCAGTGCGGGATATGGCTACACCTTC
CDR3 protein: CASSAGYGYTF

D gene: TRBD1
V gene: TRBV7-2
CDR3 length: 13
J gene: TRBJ1-3
clone size: -
CDR3 DNA: TGTGCCAGCAAGGACAGGGCAGTAAACACCATATATTTT
CDR3 protein: CASKDRAVNTIYF

D gene: TRBD2
V gene: TRBV6-6
CDR3 length: 16
J gene: TRBJ2-7
clone size: -
CDR3 DNA: TGTGCCAGCAGTTACGTTGGGAGCGGGGGGGACTACGAGCAGTACTTC
CDR3 protein: CASSYVGSGGDYEQYF